This T cell receptor (beta chain) is drawn from a study of T cell responses to AZD1222 COVID-19 vaccine. Here immunoSEQ multiplex PCR was the method, and the copy in TCRdb shows in-frame clones only, minus some. The data contain 100,000 or so clones, more than 75% of them seen just once; the ten biggest clones take up 9.5% to 13%. The CDR3 contains 14 residues. Trimming pared 1 base from V and 3 bases from J, leaving 7 bases between. Germline values: CDR1 SEHNR, CDR2 FQNEAQ (reference sequence). Points from the study as a whole: Distributed over spike, vaccine-associated CD4 TCRs predominated at 160-218 and 743-854.

Comment on this clone: Its antigen is still unknown.

The chain recombines TRBV7-9 with TRBJ2-1, with D unclear. Sequencing used peripheral blood, obtained 28 days after the second AZD1222 dose. This sequence originates from an adult who received the AZD1222 COVID-19 vaccine. The CDR3 region has the DNA TGTGCCAGCAGCTTAGAGGGATACTACAATGAGCAGTTCTTC. Protein product: CASSLEGYYNEQFF. Full variable domain (rest looked up from reference TRBV7-9 and TRBJ2-1): DTGVSQNPRHKITKRGQNVTFRCDPISEHNRLYWYRQTLGQGPEFLTYFQNEAQLEKSRLLSDRFSAERPKGSFSTLEIQRTEQGDSAMYLCASSLEGYYNEQFFGPGTRLTVL.